This is a list of T cell receptor beta chains from one sample in a study of blood T cell repertoires in COVID-19. The method was immunoSEQ multiplex PCR; TCRdb's version includes in-frame clones alone and lacks a portion of them. This repertoire shows a few hundred thousand clones, about 88% found once; its top ten account for 10%. Source material: peripheral blood. The source is a woman aged 50 to 60 with COVID-19, enrolled during active disease. The CDR3 runs from the conserved cysteine through the conserved F or W. D genes are given only for firm matches. Clone sizes are given selectively: once, few, many, or a class where the clone is expanded.

V gene: TRBV2; D gene: NA; J gene: TRBJ1-3; clone size: NA; CDR3 protein: CASSEGQGNTIYF; CDR3 DNA: TGTGCCAGCAGTGAAGGACAGGGAAACACCATATATTTT
V gene: TRBV4-3; D gene: TRBD1; J gene: TRBJ2-7; clone size: once; CDR3 protein: CASSRGQQYEQYF; CDR3 DNA: TGCGCCAGCAGCCGGGGACAGCAATACGAGCAGTACTTC
V gene: TRBV5-1; D gene: TRBD1; J gene: TRBJ2-2; clone size: NA; CDR3 protein: CASGKGASTGELFF; CDR3 DNA: TGCGCCAGCGGAAAGGGGGCCTCAACCGGGGAGCTGTTTTTT
V gene: TRBV3-1/TRBV3-2; D gene: TRBD1; J gene: TRBJ1-4; clone size: NA; CDR3 protein: CASSFTGTGGPATNEKLFF; CDR3 DNA: TGTGCCAGCAGCTTTACCGGGACAGGGGGTCCAGCAACTAATGAAAAACTGTTTTTT
V gene: TRBV19; D gene: NA; J gene: TRBJ2-3; clone size: NA; CDR3 protein: CASSLSGTDTQYF; CDR3 DNA: TGTGCCAGTAGCCTATCCGGCACAGATACGCAGTATTTT
V gene: TRBV14; D gene: NA; J gene: TRBJ1-3; clone size: NA; CDR3 protein: CASSQRSGNTIYF; CDR3 DNA: TGTGCCAGCAGCCAACGGTCTGGAAACACCATATATTTT
V gene: TRBV6-5; D gene: TRBD1; J gene: TRBJ1-2; clone size: NA; CDR3 protein: CASSRTGQEVYTF; CDR3 DNA: TGTGCCAGCAGTCGGACGGGACAGGAGGTCTACACCTTC
V gene: TRBV5-1; D gene: TRBD1; J gene: TRBJ2-1; clone size: NA; CDR3 protein: CASSLGGQGNEQFF; CDR3 DNA: TGCGCCAGCAGCTTGGGGGGACAGGGAAATGAGCAGTTCTTC
V gene: TRBV6-6; D gene: TRBD2; J gene: TRBJ2-1; clone size: NA; CDR3 protein: CASSPGTLAGVTHSYNEQFF; CDR3 DNA: TGTGCCAGCAGTCCGGGGACACTAGCGGGGGTGACCCACTCCTACAATGAGCAGTTCTTC
V gene: TRBV21-1; D gene: NA; J gene: TRBJ1-5; clone size: NA; CDR3 protein: CASSKVLPRGFHQPQHF; CDR3 DNA: TGTGCCAGCAGCAAAGTCCTCCCTAGGGGATTTCATCAGCCCCAGCATTTT
V gene: TRBV7-9; D gene: NA; J gene: TRBJ1-2; clone size: NA; CDR3 protein: CASSPEGGGYTF; CDR3 DNA: TGTGCCAGCAGCCCCGAGGGGGGGGGCTACACCTTC
V gene: TRBV13; D gene: TRBD2; J gene: TRBJ2-3; clone size: NA; CDR3 protein: CASSLTSGASTSTDTQYF; CDR3 DNA: TGTGCCAGCAGCTTGACTAGCGGGGCCTCAACTAGCACAGATACGCAGTATTTT
V gene: TRBV5-1; D gene: TRBD1; J gene: TRBJ1-4; clone size: NA; CDR3 protein: CASSLAGQENEKLFF; CDR3 DNA: TGCGCCAGCAGCTTGGCGGGACAGGAGAATGAAAAACTGTTTTTT
V gene: TRBV19; D gene: NA; J gene: TRBJ2-2; clone size: NA; CDR3 protein: CATSGRVGTGELFF; CDR3 DNA: TGTGCCACTTCCGGCAGGGTGGGGACCGGGGAGCTGTTTTTT
V gene: TRBV6-1; D gene: TRBD2; J gene: TRBJ2-1; clone size: NA; CDR3 protein: CASSDWRGGASRHEQFF; CDR3 DNA: TGTGCCAGCAGTGATTGGCGGGGGGGGGCCTCGAGACATGAGCAGTTCTTC
V gene: TRBV3-1/TRBV3-2; D gene: NA; J gene: TRBJ2-3; clone size: NA; CDR3 protein: CASSQPAGATDTQYF; CDR3 DNA: TGTGCCAGCAGCCAGCCCGCGGGGGCCACAGATACGCAGTATTTT
V gene: TRBV5-1; D gene: NA; J gene: TRBJ2-1; clone size: NA; CDR3 protein: CASSLFELASSYNEQFF; CDR3 DNA: TGCGCCAGCAGCTTGTTTGAACTCGCGAGCTCCTACAATGAGCAGTTCTTC
V gene: TRBV29-1; D gene: TRBD2; J gene: TRBJ2-5; clone size: NA; CDR3 protein: CSVERAGGYQETQYF; CDR3 DNA: TGCAGCGTTGAAAGGGCGGGGGGGTACCAAGAGACCCAGTACTTC
V gene: TRBV27; D gene: NA; J gene: TRBJ2-5; clone size: NA; CDR3 protein: CASSWRGGVSQETQYF; CDR3 DNA: TGTGCCAGCAGTTGGCGAGGGGGAGTGTCCCAAGAGACCCAGTACTTC
V gene: TRBV5-1; D gene: NA; J gene: TRBJ2-3; clone size: NA; CDR3 protein: CASSGEGDTQYF; CDR3 DNA: TGCGCCAGCAGCGGTGAGGGAGATACGCAGTATTTT
V gene: TRBV30; D gene: NA; J gene: TRBJ1-3; clone size: NA; CDR3 protein: CAWTFGSGNTIYF; CDR3 DNA: TGTGCCTGGACCTTCGGCTCTGGAAACACCATATATTTT
V gene: TRBV7-3; D gene: NA; J gene: TRBJ2-3; clone size: many; CDR3 protein: CASSLDGARTDTQYF; CDR3 DNA: TGTGCCAGCAGCTTAGACGGCGCGAGGACAGATACGCAGTATTTT
V gene: TRBV19; D gene: NA; J gene: TRBJ1-4; clone size: NA; CDR3 protein: CASRTAANEKLFF; CDR3 DNA: TGTGCCAGTCGCACCGCGGCTAATGAAAAACTGTTTTTT
V gene: TRBV19; D gene: NA; J gene: TRBJ1-5; clone size: NA; CDR3 protein: CASSIGALPQHF; CDR3 DNA: TGTGCCAGTAGTATAGGGGCTCTGCCCCAGCATTTT
V gene: TRBV5-1; D gene: TRBD1; J gene: TRBJ1-2; clone size: NA; CDR3 protein: CASSFGTGEGYTF; CDR3 DNA: TGCGCCAGCAGCTTTGGGACAGGGGAAGGCTACACCTTC
V gene: TRBV5-4; D gene: NA; J gene: TRBJ2-7; clone size: once; CDR3 protein: CASSLQGYEQYF; CDR3 DNA: TGTGCCAGCAGCTTACAGGGTTACGAGCAGTACTTC
V gene: TRBV5-1; D gene: NA; J gene: TRBJ1-2; clone size: NA; CDR3 protein: CASSLVLGENGYTF; CDR3 DNA: TGCGCCAGCAGCTTGGTTCTGGGAGAGAATGGCTACACCTTC
V gene: TRBV7-9; D gene: NA; J gene: TRBJ1-5; clone size: NA; CDR3 protein: CASSRSSGVTGISNQPQHF; CDR3 DNA: TGTGCCAGCAGCCGATCTAGCGGGGTTACTGGTATTAGCAATCAGCCCCAGCATTTT
V gene: TRBV7-9; D gene: NA; J gene: TRBJ2-2; clone size: NA; CDR3 protein: CASQGSNTGELFF; CDR3 DNA: TGTGCCAGCCAGGGATCGAACACCGGGGAGCTGTTTTTT
V gene: TRBV4-1; D gene: TRBD1; J gene: TRBJ1-5; clone size: NA; CDR3 protein: CASSLDRADQPQHF; CDR3 DNA: TGCGCCAGCAGCCTTGACAGGGCCGATCAGCCCCAGCATTTT
V gene: TRBV7-8; D gene: TRBD2; J gene: TRBJ2-3; clone size: NA; CDR3 protein: CASSLGTSGYTDTQYF; CDR3 DNA: TGTGCCAGCAGCTTAGGGACTAGCGGATACACAGATACGCAGTATTTT
V gene: TRBV28; D gene: NA; J gene: TRBJ2-5; clone size: NA; CDR3 protein: CASSSPGWVQETQYF; CDR3 DNA: TGTGCCAGCAGCTCGCCAGGTTGGGTCCAAGAGACCCAGTACTTC
V gene: TRBV9; D gene: TRBD1; J gene: TRBJ2-5; clone size: NA; CDR3 protein: CASSATGREETQYF; CDR3 DNA: TGTGCCAGCAGCGCGACAGGGAGAGAAGAGACCCAGTACTTC
V gene: TRBV1; D gene: NA; J gene: TRBJ1-5; clone size: NA; CDR3 protein: CTSSQETGPKDRDSNQPQHF; CDR3 DNA: TGCACCAGCAGCCAAGAGACGGGGCCAAAGGACAGGGATAGCAATCAGCCCCAGCATTTT
V gene: TRBV10-3; D gene: NA; J gene: TRBJ1-5; clone size: NA; CDR3 protein: CAISESSGVAQPQHF; CDR3 DNA: TGTGCCATCAGTGAGTCCTCAGGGGTGGCTCAGCCCCAGCATTTT
V gene: TRBV7-8; D gene: NA; J gene: TRBJ1-2; clone size: NA; CDR3 protein: CASSSNREGYGYTF; CDR3 DNA: TGTGCCAGCAGCTCAAACAGGGAAGGCTATGGCTACACCTTC
V gene: TRBV7-3; D gene: TRBD1; J gene: TRBJ2-2; clone size: NA; CDR3 protein: CASSVGQVTGELFF; CDR3 DNA: TGTGCCAGCAGCGTCGGACAGGTCACCGGGGAGCTGTTTTTT
V gene: TRBV11-2; D gene: TRBD1; J gene: TRBJ1-6; clone size: once; CDR3 protein: CASSRLGGTVNSPLHF; CDR3 DNA: TGTGCCAGCAGCCGGTTAGGGGGGACAGTTAATTCACCCCTCCACTTT
V gene: TRBV25-1; D gene: NA; J gene: TRBJ2-3; clone size: NA; CDR3 protein: CASSETYATTDTQYF; CDR3 DNA: TGTGCCAGCAGTGAAACCTACGCTACCACAGATACGCAGTATTTT
V gene: TRBV3-1/TRBV3-2; D gene: NA; J gene: TRBJ1-3; clone size: NA; CDR3 protein: CASSQGRGDTIYF; CDR3 DNA: TGTGCCAGCAGCCAAGGGCGGGGAGACACCATATATTTT
V gene: TRBV5-1; D gene: TRBD1; J gene: TRBJ1-5; clone size: NA; CDR3 protein: CASSSQGGQPQHF; CDR3 DNA: TGCGCCAGCAGCTCACAGGGGGGGCAGCCCCAGCATTTT
V gene: TRBV2; D gene: TRBD2; J gene: TRBJ2-2; clone size: NA; CDR3 protein: CATRPTSGDRGGELFF; CDR3 DNA: TGTGCCACACGCCCGACTAGCGGGGATCGAGGCGGGGAGCTGTTTTTT
V gene: TRBV19; D gene: TRBD2; J gene: TRBJ2-3; clone size: NA; CDR3 protein: CASSISQRRRGGDTQYF; CDR3 DNA: TGTGCCAGTAGTATTTCCCAGCGGAGGCGGGGGGGCGATACGCAGTATTTT
V gene: TRBV28; D gene: NA; J gene: TRBJ2-3; clone size: NA; CDR3 protein: CASSKAADTQYF; CDR3 DNA: TGTGCCAGCAGTAAAGCTGCAGATACGCAGTATTTT
V gene: TRBV21-1; D gene: NA; J gene: TRBJ2-3; clone size: NA; CDR3 protein: CASLGLASADTQYF; CDR3 DNA: TGTGCCAGCCTCGGACTAGCCTCGGCAGATACGCAGTATTTT
V gene: TRBV9; D gene: TRBD2; J gene: TRBJ2-1; clone size: NA; CDR3 protein: CASSVAGGRNEQFF; CDR3 DNA: TGTGCCAGCAGCGTAGCGGGGGGTAGGAATGAGCAGTTCTTC
V gene: TRBV28; D gene: NA; J gene: TRBJ2-2; clone size: NA; CDR3 protein: CASGTTNTGELFF; CDR3 DNA: TGTGCCAGCGGGACAACGAACACCGGGGAGCTGTTTTTT
V gene: TRBV5-6; D gene: NA; J gene: TRBJ1-4; clone size: once; CDR3 protein: CASSLSDRRNAEKLFF; CDR3 DNA: TGTGCCAGCAGCTTGTCCGACAGGCGGAATGCTGAAAAACTGTTTTTT
V gene: TRBV7-2; D gene: NA; J gene: TRBJ2-1; clone size: NA; CDR3 protein: CASSPWTEYNEQFF; CDR3 DNA: TGTGCCAGCAGCCCCTGGACAGAATACAATGAGCAGTTCTTC
V gene: TRBV7-2; D gene: TRBD2; J gene: TRBJ2-2; clone size: once; CDR3 protein: CASSPGLASGELFF; CDR3 DNA: TGTGCCAGCAGCCCGGGACTAGCGAGCGGGGAGCTGTTTTTT
V gene: TRBV5-5; D gene: TRBD1; J gene: TRBJ1-2; clone size: NA; CDR3 protein: CASSLDRGQGGYTF; CDR3 DNA: TGTGCCAGCAGCTTGGACAGGGGGCAGGGTGGCTACACCTTC
V gene: TRBV27; D gene: NA; J gene: TRBJ2-7; clone size: NA; CDR3 protein: CASSDSGRDEQYF; CDR3 DNA: TGTGCCAGCAGCGATTCGGGCAGGGACGAGCAGTACTTC
V gene: TRBV27; D gene: NA; J gene: TRBJ1-2; clone size: NA; CDR3 protein: CASSSAGGAVYGYTF; CDR3 DNA: TGTGCCAGCAGTTCCGCTGGGGGGGCAGTCTATGGCTACACCTTC
V gene: TRBV6-2/TRBV6-3; D gene: NA; J gene: TRBJ1-2; clone size: NA; CDR3 protein: CASSYPRSYGYTF; CDR3 DNA: TGTGCCAGCAGTTATCCCCGGTCTTATGGCTACACCTTC